The next 5 T cell receptor beta chains were all read from a single sample in a study of blood T cell repertoires in COVID-19. Profiled with immunoSEQ multiplex PCR; TCRdb holds only in-frame clones, not every one. The sample lists 56,000 or so clones; 79% were seen once. The material sequenced was peripheral blood. The origin of the receptors is a woman aged 70-85 years with acute or convalescent COVID-19.

Worth noting for this clone: A read error may produce the germline difference seen at one junction end. The genes are TRBV7-9 and TRBJ2-1; TRBD2 aligns across 9 bases. CDR1 and CDR2 (germline): SEHNR, FQNEAQ (reference sequence). CDR3 length: 15 amino acids. The CDR3 protein is CASSIASGAYNEQFF. In nucleotides, the CDR3 is TGTGCCAGCAGCATAGCTAGCGGGGCCTACAATGAGCAGTTCTTC.

The chain combines TRBV7-6 with TRBJ2-5, with TRBD1 as a possible D gene (6 bases). Trimming took off 8 bases at V and 4 bases at J, with 17 bases between the two ends. This CDR3 comprises 14 residues. The germline CDR1 and CDR2 sequences are SGHVS and FNYEAQ. CDR3 nucleotides: TGTGCCAGCGGCGGAGTGATGGGGGCAGAGACCCAGTACTTC. Protein sequence: CASGGVMGAETQYF. The full variable domain, in which reference TRBV7-6 and TRBJ2-5 provide the parts outside the CDR3, is GAGVSQSPRYKVTKRGQDVALRCDPISGHVSLYWYRQALGQGPEFLTYFNYEAQQDKSGLPNDRFSAERPEGSISTLTIQRTEQRDSAMYRCASGGVMGAETQYFGPGTRLLVL.

The V and J genes are TRBV12-3 or TRBV12-4 and TRBJ1-5, with 7 bases that match TRBD1. This CDR3 has 13 amino acids. V dropped 5 bases and J dropped 5; count of bases not matched to a gene: 3. CDR3 residues: CASSHDRDQPQHF. CDR3 bases: TGTGCCAGCAGTCACGACAGGGATCAGCCCCAGCATTTT.

The rearrangement uses TRBV7-7 and TRBJ2-3; D remains ambiguous. Germline CDR1 and CDR2: SSHAT and FNYEAQ (reference sequence). V gave up 3 bases and J gave up 2 bases, with 12 bases separating them. This CDR3 contains 15 residues. CDR3: CASSFETQVTDTQYF. The CDR3 region has the DNA TGTGCCAGCAGCTTTGAGACACAAGTCACAGATACGCAGTATTTT.

The chain is built from TRBV9 and TRBJ1-4; 10 bases align to TRBD1. Germline values: CDR1 SGDLS, CDR2 YYNGEE. With 0 bases clipped from V and 5 bases from J, the junction kept 10 bases outside the gene matches. This CDR3 has 18 amino acids. The CDR3 nucleotides are TGTGCCAGCAGCGTAGCCCAGGTCCCGGGACAGGGGAATGAAAAACTGTTTTTT. Its translation: CASSVAQVPGQGNEKLFF.